This T cell receptor beta chain comes out of a study of blood T cell repertoires in COVID-19. Turning to the study itself: Sources were T cells, B-cell-depleted T cells, or PBMCs; the material itself was cDNA or gDNA.

The CDR3 runs to 13 residues. Germline-derived CDR1 and CDR2 are SGHAT and FQNNGV. The V and J ends lost 5 bases and 4 bases respectively, with 12 bases between them. In the authors' workflow: Estimation of nucleated cell counts was performed using reference gene primer amplification. Generated by immunoSEQ multiplex PCR, the TCRdb table keeps only in-frame clones and is missing some. V, J and clone size were drawn from that table, and D and trimming were deduced from the DNA. The sample contains over 250,000 clones, 88% of which appear only once. Specimen: peripheral blood. The source is a woman between 40 and 50 years old who had recovered from COVID-19. V usage is TRBV11-2 and J usage is TRBJ2-7, with D uncertain. The CDR3: CASSPGWRYEQYF. The DNA for the CDR3 is TGTGCCAGCAGCCCGGGTTGGCGTTACGAGCAGTACTTC.